This T cell receptor beta chain was identified in a study of T cell changes during pregnancy in multiple sclerosis. Germline values: CDR1 SGHNT, CDR2 YYREEE (reference sequence). CDR3 length equals 16 residues. J gave up 4 bases and V 0 bases, and 8 bases lay outside the gene matches. Generated by immunoSEQ multiplex PCR, the TCRdb table keeps only in-frame clones and is missing some. This table holds approximately 89,000 clones, around 94% found once. The V and J genes are TRBV5-4 and TRBJ2-7; 9 nucleotides match TRBD1. Sequenced here: peripheral blood, sampled after pregnancy. The receptor's source is a female donor in good health, enrolled as a control in a pregnancy study. The CDR3 region has the DNA TGTGCCAGCAGCTTGGAGGCTGGGACAGGGCGATACGAGCAGTACTTC. Translating gives CASSLEAGTGRYEQYF.